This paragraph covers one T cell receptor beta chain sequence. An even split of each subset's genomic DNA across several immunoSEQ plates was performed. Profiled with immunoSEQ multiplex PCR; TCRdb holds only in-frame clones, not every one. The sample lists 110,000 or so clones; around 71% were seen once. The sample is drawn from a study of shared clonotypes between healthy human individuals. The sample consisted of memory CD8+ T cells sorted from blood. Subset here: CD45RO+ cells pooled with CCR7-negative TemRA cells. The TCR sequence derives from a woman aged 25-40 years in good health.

For the CDR3, the DNA is TGCGCCAGCAGCTCCACACAGGGGAGGGTCTACAATGAGCAGTTCTTC. Protein: CASSSTQGRVYNEQFF. The J gene is TRBJ2-1, the V gene TRBV5-1, with D possibly being TRBD1 or TRBD2 (7 bases each). V was pared by 3 bases and J by 3 bases, with 16 bases between. The CDR3 is 16 residues long. CDR1 SGHRS and CDR2 YFSETQ come from the germline V gene. Based on the CDR3 plus reference TRBV5-1 and TRBJ2-1, the full variable domain is KAGVTQTPRYLIKTRGQQVTLSCSPISGHRSVSWYQQTPGQGLQFLFEYFSETQRNKGNFPGRFSGRQFSNSRSEMNVSTLELGDSALYLCASSSTQGRVYNEQFFGPGTRLTVL.